A selection of T cell receptor beta chains follows, all from one sample in a study of CD8 T cells in Susac syndrome. TCRdb itself ran the immunoSEQ multiplex PCR reads through MiXCR, one entry per CDR3 protein. The sample yields around 300,000 distinct CDR3 sequences, about 82% seen once. Sequencing was carried out using CD8+ T cells from PBMCs. All receptors derive from a human donor with multiple sclerosis. CDR3s include the opening cysteine and the closing phenylalanine or tryptophan. A D gene is named only where the DNA matches it firmly. A row's size may be missing; if present it is once, few, many or a size class.

J gene: TRBJ2-7; clone size: .; D gene: .; V gene: TRBV20-1; CDR3 protein: CSAFVIYEQYF; CDR3 DNA: TGCAGTGCCTTCGTGATCTACGAGCAGTACTTC
J gene: TRBJ2-5; clone size: .; D gene: .; V gene: TRBV20-1; CDR3 protein: CSARGPARAQETQYF; CDR3 DNA: TGCAGTGCTAGGGGGCCCGCCAGGGCCCAAGAGACCCAGTACTTC
J gene: TRBJ2-7; clone size: .; D gene: TRBD1; V gene: TRBV4-3; CDR3 protein: CASSQDQQGSNEQYF; CDR3 DNA: TGCGCCAGCAGCCAAGATCAACAGGGGTCGAACGAGCAGTACTTC
J gene: TRBJ2-5; clone size: few; D gene: .; V gene: TRBV5-1; CDR3 protein: CASSLYFQETQYF; CDR3 DNA: TGCGCCAGCAGCTTGTATTTCCAAGAGACCCAGTACTTC
J gene: TRBJ2-7; clone size: .; D gene: .; V gene: TRBV3-1; CDR3 protein: CASSPTGRPTYEQYF; CDR3 DNA: TGTGCCAGCAGCCCTACAGGGAGACCGACTTACGAGCAGTACTTC
J gene: TRBJ1-1; clone size: .; D gene: TRBD1; V gene: TRBV6-1; CDR3 protein: CASSTPSGGHTEAFF; CDR3 DNA: TGTGCCAGCAGTACCCCGTCAGGGGGCCACACTGAAGCTTTCTTT
J gene: TRBJ2-3; clone size: .; D gene: .; V gene: TRBV2; CDR3 protein: CASSTGFSRGDTQYF; CDR3 DNA: TGTGCCAGCAGTACAGGGTTCTCCCGAGGAGATACGCAGTATTTT
J gene: TRBJ2-1; clone size: once; D gene: TRBD2; V gene: TRBV7-9; CDR3 protein: CASSLSWTSGSNEQFF; CDR3 DNA: TGTGCCAGCAGCTTATCTTGGACTAGCGGTTCCAATGAGCAGTTCTTC
J gene: TRBJ2-6; clone size: .; D gene: .; V gene: TRBV7-9; CDR3 protein: CASSSRISGANVLTF; CDR3 DNA: TGTGCCAGCAGCTCAAGAATCTCTGGGGCCAACGTCCTGACTTTC
J gene: TRBJ2-1; clone size: .; D gene: TRBD2; V gene: TRBV7-9; CDR3 protein: CASSRIAGGPYNEQFF; CDR3 DNA: TGTGCCAGCAGCCGTATAGCGGGAGGGCCTTACAATGAGCAGTTCTTC
J gene: TRBJ2-7; clone size: .; D gene: TRBD2; V gene: TRBV28; CDR3 protein: CASRVAGPYEQYF; CDR3 DNA: TGTGCCAGCAGGGTAGCGGGGCCCTACGAGCAGTACTTC
J gene: TRBJ1-1; clone size: .; D gene: TRBD1; V gene: TRBV12-3/TRBV12-4; CDR3 protein: CASSPPSLTGATNTEAFF; CDR3 DNA: TGTGCCAGCAGTCCGCCCTCCTTGACAGGGGCGACGAACACTGAAGCTTTCTTT
J gene: TRBJ2-7; clone size: .; D gene: .; V gene: TRBV9; CDR3 protein: CASSPPVGQEQYF; CDR3 DNA: TGTGCCAGCAGCCCTCCCGTGGGGCAGGAGCAGTACTTC
J gene: TRBJ1-2; clone size: .; D gene: .; V gene: TRBV4-1; CDR3 protein: CASSQRVKGWVLGYGYTF; CDR3 DNA: TGCGCCAGCAGCCAACGGGTAAAAGGTTGGGTCCTCGGCTATGGCTACACCTTC
J gene: TRBJ1-1; clone size: .; D gene: .; V gene: TRBV13; CDR3 protein: CASSWGSEAFF; CDR3 DNA: TGTGCCAGCAGTTGGGGTAGTGAAGCTTTCTTT
J gene: TRBJ2-5; clone size: .; D gene: TRBD2; V gene: TRBV6-2/TRBV6-3; CDR3 protein: CASSSGLAGVKETQYF; CDR3 DNA: TGTGCCAGCAGCTCCGGACTAGCGGGAGTAAAGGAGACCCAGTACTTC
J gene: TRBJ1-4; clone size: few; D gene: .; V gene: TRBV11-2; CDR3 protein: CASSFGRRFNEKLFF; CDR3 DNA: TGTGCCAGCAGCTTCGGACGGCGCTTCAATGAAAAACTGTTTTTT
J gene: TRBJ2-1; clone size: few; D gene: TRBD2; V gene: TRBV27; CDR3 protein: CASSPGGNNEQFF; CDR3 DNA: TGTGCCAGCAGTCCGGGAGGGAACAATGAGCAGTTCTTC
J gene: TRBJ2-1; clone size: .; D gene: TRBD2; V gene: TRBV11-1; CDR3 protein: CASSSNKGLADSPSYNEQFF; CDR3 DNA: TGTGCCAGCAGCTCAAACAAAGGACTAGCGGACTCCCCTTCCTACAATGAGCAGTTCTTC
J gene: TRBJ2-7; clone size: .; D gene: .; V gene: TRBV4-2; CDR3 protein: CASSHNYEQYF; CDR3 DNA: TGTGCCAGCAGCCACAACTACGAGCAGTACTTC
J gene: TRBJ1-4; clone size: .; D gene: TRBD1; V gene: TRBV15; CDR3 protein: CATSSPPMGQATNEKLFF; CDR3 DNA: TGTGCCACCAGCAGCCCACCCATGGGACAGGCAACTAATGAAAAACTGTTTTTT
J gene: TRBJ1-2; clone size: .; D gene: .; V gene: TRBV19; CDR3 protein: CASSTPGHHWDGYTF; CDR3 DNA: TGTGCCAGTAGTACCCCGGGCCACCATTGGGATGGCTACACCTTC
J gene: TRBJ2-1; clone size: few; D gene: TRBD2; V gene: TRBV19; CDR3 protein: CASSILGLAVNEQFF; CDR3 DNA: TGTGCCAGTAGTATTCTTGGACTAGCGGTTAATGAGCAGTTCTTC
J gene: TRBJ2-3; clone size: .; D gene: TRBD1; V gene: TRBV5-4; CDR3 protein: CASSFAYRGGTDTQYF; CDR3 DNA: TGTGCCAGCAGCTTTGCCTACAGGGGAGGCACAGATACGCAGTATTTT
J gene: TRBJ2-7; clone size: once; D gene: .; V gene: TRBV5-5; CDR3 protein: CASSLQAGVRYEQYF; CDR3 DNA: TGTGCCAGCAGCTTACAGGCCGGCGTAAGGTACGAGCAGTACTTC
J gene: TRBJ2-1; clone size: .; D gene: TRBD2; V gene: TRBV6-6; CDR3 protein: CASTLAAGAPDNEQFF; CDR3 DNA: TGTGCCAGCACCCTCGCAGCGGGAGCCCCAGACAATGAGCAGTTCTTC
J gene: TRBJ2-1; clone size: .; D gene: .; V gene: TRBV6-1; CDR3 protein: CASSVAGTSPYNEQFF; CDR3 DNA: TGTGCCAGCAGTGTCGCCGGGACAAGCCCCTACAATGAGCAGTTCTTC
J gene: TRBJ2-3; clone size: .; D gene: TRBD2; V gene: TRBV4-3; CDR3 protein: CASSQDDDGRSDTQYF; CDR3 DNA: TGCGCCAGCAGCCAAGATGACGACGGGAGGTCAGATACGCAGTATTTT
J gene: TRBJ1-6; clone size: .; D gene: .; V gene: TRBV30; CDR3 protein: CAWSDGHNSPLHF; CDR3 DNA: TGTGCCTGGTCCGACGGGCACAATTCACCCCTCCACTTT
J gene: TRBJ2-1; clone size: .; D gene: .; V gene: TRBV7-6; CDR3 protein: CASSLGNPNNEQFF; CDR3 DNA: TGTGCCAGCAGCTTAGGCAACCCGAACAATGAGCAGTTCTTC
J gene: TRBJ2-7; clone size: .; D gene: TRBD1; V gene: TRBV12-3/TRBV12-4; CDR3 protein: CASSLALGTGAYEQYF; CDR3 DNA: TGTGCCAGCAGTTTAGCATTAGGGACAGGGGCTTACGAGCAGTACTTC
J gene: TRBJ1-2; clone size: .; D gene: .; V gene: TRBV24-1; CDR3 protein: CATSDFGQSYGYTF; CDR3 DNA: TGTGCCACCAGTGATTTTGGGCAGAGCTATGGCTACACCTTC
J gene: TRBJ2-7; clone size: once; D gene: TRBD2; V gene: TRBV27; CDR3 protein: CASSLRAGGGVYEQYF; CDR3 DNA: TGTGCCAGCAGTTTGAGAGCGGGAGGGGGGGTCTACGAGCAGTACTTC
J gene: TRBJ2-1; clone size: once; D gene: .; V gene: TRBV4-2; CDR3 protein: CASSHALGGGPTSSYNEQFF; CDR3 DNA: TGTGCCAGCAGCCATGCCTTGGGGGGAGGCCCTACCAGCTCCTACAATGAGCAGTTCTTC
J gene: TRBJ2-4; clone size: .; D gene: .; V gene: TRBV15; CDR3 protein: CATSTYREIAKNIQYF; CDR3 DNA: TGTGCCACCAGCACCTACAGGGAGATAGCCAAAAACATTCAGTACTTC
J gene: TRBJ1-2; clone size: .; D gene: .; V gene: TRBV25-1; CDR3 protein: CASRGPTDYGYTF; CDR3 DNA: TGTGCCAGCAGGGGACCGACCGACTATGGCTACACCTTC
J gene: TRBJ2-7; clone size: .; D gene: TRBD2; V gene: TRBV28; CDR3 protein: CASSFVGEREVTYEQYF; CDR3 DNA: TGTGCCAGCAGTTTCGTGGGGGAGCGGGAGGTTACCTACGAGCAGTACTTC
J gene: TRBJ2-1; clone size: .; D gene: TRBD1; V gene: TRBV6-6; CDR3 protein: CASSKPRDSHNEQFF; CDR3 DNA: TGTGCCAGCAGCAAGCCCCGGGACAGCCACAATGAGCAGTTCTTC
J gene: TRBJ1-3; clone size: .; D gene: .; V gene: TRBV15; CDR3 protein: CATSTLQQSSGNTIYF; CDR3 DNA: TGTGCCACCAGCACACTGCAACAAAGCTCTGGAAACACCATATATTTT
J gene: TRBJ2-3; clone size: .; D gene: .; V gene: TRBV19; CDR3 protein: CASSIHFGDTQYF; CDR3 DNA: TGTGCCAGTAGTATACACTTTGGGGATACGCAGTATTTT
J gene: TRBJ1-4; clone size: .; D gene: .; V gene: TRBV27; CDR3 protein: CASSSWAGLGEKLFF; CDR3 DNA: TGTGCCAGCAGTTCGTGGGCAGGGTTAGGAGAAAAACTGTTTTTT
J gene: TRBJ2-1; clone size: .; D gene: .; V gene: TRBV12-3/TRBV12-4; CDR3 protein: CASSHEYEQFF; CDR3 DNA: TGTGCCAGCAGCCACGAATATGAGCAGTTCTTC
J gene: TRBJ2-5; clone size: .; D gene: TRBD1; V gene: TRBV20-1; CDR3 protein: CSARVGGPTGGRETQYF; CDR3 DNA: TGCAGTGCTAGAGTTGGGGGCCCGACAGGGGGCCGGGAGACCCAGTACTTC
J gene: TRBJ1-1; clone size: .; D gene: TRBD1; V gene: TRBV12-3/TRBV12-4; CDR3 protein: CASSGTGSGLGTEAFF; CDR3 DNA: TGTGCCAGCAGCGGGACAGGGAGTGGGTTGGGCACTGAAGCTTTCTTT
J gene: TRBJ1-1; clone size: .; D gene: TRBD1; V gene: TRBV19; CDR3 protein: CASSIQGQGWLDTEAFF; CDR3 DNA: TGTGCCAGTAGTATCCAGGGACAGGGGTGGTTGGACACTGAAGCTTTCTTT
J gene: TRBJ2-3; clone size: .; D gene: TRBD1; V gene: TRBV6-5; CDR3 protein: CASSYGAGGKDTQYF; CDR3 DNA: TGTGCCAGCAGTTACGGGGCAGGGGGCAAAGATACGCAGTATTTT
J gene: TRBJ2-5; clone size: .; D gene: .; V gene: TRBV2; CDR3 protein: CASSEESFYGETQYF; CDR3 DNA: TGTGCCAGCAGTGAAGAGTCCTTCTATGGTGAGACCCAGTACTTC
J gene: TRBJ2-7; clone size: .; D gene: .; V gene: TRBV15; CDR3 protein: CATSRQINPPENEQYF; CDR3 DNA: TGTGCCACCAGCCGACAGATTAACCCCCCTGAGAACGAGCAGTACTTC
J gene: TRBJ1-2; clone size: .; D gene: TRBD1; V gene: TRBV6-5; CDR3 protein: CASSYDRGGYPYGYTF; CDR3 DNA: TGTGCCAGCAGTTACGACAGGGGCGGCTACCCATATGGCTACACCTTC
J gene: TRBJ1-1; clone size: .; D gene: .; V gene: TRBV6-5; CDR3 protein: CASSYRDSPWEAFF; CDR3 DNA: TGTGCCAGCAGTTACCGGGACTCCCCCTGGGAAGCTTTCTTT
J gene: TRBJ1-2; clone size: .; D gene: TRBD1; V gene: TRBV6-2/TRBV6-3; CDR3 protein: CASTGTGDRTRYGYTF; CDR3 DNA: TGTGCCAGCACCGGGACAGGGGACAGAACTCGCTATGGCTACACCTTC
J gene: TRBJ1-2; clone size: .; D gene: .; V gene: TRBV7-9; CDR3 protein: CASSLGVSAEPYGYTF; CDR3 DNA: TGTGCCAGCAGCTTAGGTGTGAGCGCCGAACCCTATGGCTACACCTTC
J gene: TRBJ1-5; clone size: .; D gene: .; V gene: TRBV7-9; CDR3 protein: CASSPGQTNQPQHF; CDR3 DNA: TGTGCCAGCAGCCCCGGACAGACCAATCAGCCCCAGCATTTT
J gene: TRBJ2-1; clone size: .; D gene: .; V gene: TRBV7-9; CDR3 protein: CASSLGIGSNNEQFF; CDR3 DNA: TGTGCCAGCAGCTTAGGTATTGGAAGTAACAATGAGCAGTTCTTC
J gene: TRBJ2-1; clone size: .; D gene: .; V gene: TRBV4-1; CDR3 protein: CASSQVEGVYEKDNEQFF; CDR3 DNA: TGCGCCAGCAGCCAAGTAGAGGGAGTGTACGAGAAAGACAATGAGCAGTTCTTC